These 31 T cell receptor beta chains were all obtained from the same sample, sequenced in a study of T cell responses to AZD1222 COVID-19 vaccine. Clones were read by immunoSEQ multiplex PCR, and TCRdb kept only the in-frame ones, dropping some. Altogether 150,000 to 200,000 clones are present, 80% to 90% being singletons, with the ten largest covering under 8%. Sequenced here: peripheral blood, sampled on day 0 of AZD1222 vaccination. The receptors shown here come from an adult in good health.

V and J are TRBV19 and TRBJ1-1; 7 nucleotides align to TRBD1. V shed 5 bases, J shed 11 bases, and the junction held 14 bases outside the gene matches. There are 14 residues in the CDR3. Germline-derived CDR1 and CDR2 are LNHDA and SQIVND (reference sequence). The CDR3 DNA sequence: TGTGCCAGTAGTTTCCCCACCCCGGGACAGCGGGCTTTCTTT. Its translation: CASSFPTPGQRAFF.

The chain has TRBV10-3 and TRBJ1-6; perhaps TRBD1 as D (6 bases). Germline CDR1 and CDR2: ENHRY and SYGVKD. Between the trimmed V and J ends, which lost 3 bases and 8 bases, there was a span of 14 bases. The CDR3 contains 15 residues. In DNA, the CDR3 is TGTGCCATCAGTGACCAGACAGGAGGGGATTCACCCCTCCACTTT. Protein product: CAISDQTGGDSPLHF.

This CDR3 is CAISESGGNYNSPLHF. The CDR3 DNA is TGTGCCATCAGTGAGTCGGGGGGGAACTATAATTCACCCCTCCACTTT. The genes are TRBV10-3 and TRBJ1-6; D might be TRBD1 (5 bases). The CDR3 consists of 16 residues. Trimming pared 0 bases from V and 3 bases from J, leaving 9 bases between. Germline CDR1 reads ENHRY; CDR2 reads SYGVKD.

The chain recombines TRBV5-1 with TRBJ2-3; tentatively, D is TRBD1 or TRBD2 (5 bases each). Germline V gene lookup returns CDR1 SGHRS and CDR2 YFSETQ. Trimming left V 7 bases short and J 2 bases short, with 14 bases between. The CDR3 contains 14 residues. The CDR3 DNA sequence: TGCGCCAGCTTCCCAGCAGGGACCACAGATACGCAGTATTTT. Translation: CASFPAGTTDTQYF.

The rearrangement joins TRBV7-9 to TRBJ1-2; no firm D call. Germline values: CDR1 SEHNR, CDR2 FQNEAQ (reference sequence). CDR3 size: 13 residues. V was pared by 5 bases and J by 8 bases, with 15 bases between. The CDR3 DNA follows: TGTGCCAGCAGCACAGATAACAGCGGCGGCTACACCTTC. Its translation: CASSTDNSGGYTF.

This chain links TRBV10-3 with TRBJ2-7, with 9 bases that match TRBD2. Losses at the gene ends were 9 bases for V and 5 bases for J; bases not matched to a gene: 11. The CDR3 covers 14 residues. Germline V gene sequence: CDR1 ENHRY, CDR2 SYGVKD. CDR3 loop: CAIGGSRLADEQYF. DNA for the CDR3: TGTGCCATAGGGGGAAGTCGACTAGCGGACGAGCAGTACTTC.

The V gene is TRBV2, the J gene TRBJ2-5, with 7 bases lining up with TRBD1. CDR1 and CDR2 (germline): SNHLY, FYNNEI. The CDR3 consists of 15 residues. V shed 5 bases and J 5 bases; nucleotides not matched to a gene: 11. Written as DNA, the CDR3 is TGTGCCAGCAGTCGGGACAGCCAGGCATGGGAGACCCAGTACTTC. Encoded protein: CASSRDSQAWETQYF. The whole variable domain, filled in from reference TRBV2 and TRBJ2-5, reads EPEVTQTPSHQVTQMGQEVILRCVPISNHLYFYWYRQILGQKVEFLVSFYNNEISEKSEIFDDQFSVERPDGSNFTLKIRSTKLEDSAMYFCASSRDSQAWETQYFGPGTRLLVL.

J is TRBJ2-2 and V is TRBV6-6, with 7 bases aligning to TRBD2. The CDR3 consists of 15 residues. The junction had 10 bases not matched to a gene; V was cut back by 6 bases and J by 6 bases. The V gene's germline CDR1 is MNHNY and CDR2 SVGAGI (reference sequence). This CDR3 reads CASRPRGGIPGELFF. CDR3 in DNA: TGTGCCAGCAGGCCGCGGGGAGGGATCCCCGGGGAGCTGTTTTTT.

The V gene is TRBV5-1, the J gene TRBJ2-2; 10 bases map to TRBD1. The length of the CDR3 is 18 residues. CDR1 SGHRS and CDR2 YFSETQ come from the germline V gene. Unmatched junction bases numbered 9, after V lost 0 bases and J lost 4 bases. The CDR3: CASSLGQGARWGTGELFF. The CDR3 DNA reads TGCGCCAGCAGCTTGGGACAGGGGGCGCGTTGGGGCACCGGGGAGCTGTTTTTT.

This rearrangement joins TRBV28 to TRBJ1-1; D is perhaps TRBD1 (6 bases). The germline V and J ends were trimmed by 7 bases and 1 base, with 19 bases remaining between them. This CDR3 spans 16 amino acids. The V gene's germline CDR1 is MDHEN and CDR2 SYDVKM. This CDR3 is CASKIPGGGKNTEAFF. The CDR3 DNA reads as TGTGCCAGCAAGATCCCGGGGGGCGGGAAGAACACTGAAGCTTTCTTT.

The chain employs TRBV7-2 and TRBJ1-6; D unclear. The germline V gene encodes CDR1 SGHTA and CDR2 FQGNSA. This CDR3 has 15 residues. Trimming left V 5 bases short and J 0 bases short, with 8 bases between. CDR3 DNA sequence: TGTGCCAGCAGCCAAGGGAGCTCCTATAATTCACCCCTCCACTTT. Translation: CASSQGSSYNSPLHF. Drawing the rest from reference TRBV7-2 and TRBJ1-6, the complete variable domain is GAGVSQSPSNKVTEKGKDVELRCDPISGHTALYWYRQSLGQGLEFLIYFQGNSAPDKSGLPSDRFSAERTGGSVSTLTIQRTQQEDSAVYLCASSQGSSYNSPLHFGNGTRLTVT.

CDR3 residues: CASSHASEKLFF. The CDR3 bases are TGTGCCAGCAGCCACGCCAGCGAAAAACTGTTTTTT. V usage is TRBV28 and J usage is TRBJ1-4; D unclear. V lost 6 bases to trimming and J lost 8 bases, with 10 bases between them. The germline CDR1 and CDR2 sequences are MDHEN and SYDVKM. The CDR3 sequence is 12 residues long.

V and J are TRBV19 and TRBJ1-6, with 10 bases matching TRBD1. Germline V CDR1 and CDR2: LNHDA, SQIVND (reference sequence). Trimming cost V 6 bases and J 7 bases; bases outside gene matches: 9. This CDR3 comprises 16 residues. The CDR3 region has the DNA TGTGCCAGTAGGTTGTCACAGACAGGGGGCAATTCACCCCTCCACTTT. This encodes CASRLSQTGGNSPLHF. The whole variable domain, remainder taken from reference TRBV19 and TRBJ1-6, is DGGITQSPKYLFRKEGQNVTLSCEQNLNHDAMYWYRQDPGQGLRLIYYSQIVNDFQKGDIAEGYSVSREKKESFPLTVTSAQKNPTAFYLCASRLSQTGGNSPLHFGNGTRLTVT.

J is TRBJ2-1 and V is TRBV11-3, with TRBD1 matching over 9 bases. The length of the CDR3 is 15 residues. J was trimmed by 5 bases and V by 4 bases; bases with no gene match: 6. Germline CDR1 is SGHNT and CDR2 is YENEEA. CDR3 in DNA: TGTGCCAGCAGCTCCGGACAGGGGTCAAACAATGAGCAGTTCTTC. Translation gives CASSSGQGSNNEQFF.

The V gene is TRBV11-2, the J gene TRBJ1-6; maybe TRBD1 (5 bases). This CDR3 spans 15 amino acids. Trimming stripped 8 bases from V and 8 bases from J, with 19 bases between. In germline, CDR1 is SGHAT, CDR2 FQNNGV. The CDR3 sequence is CASQPGGWDYSPLHF. The CDR3 region has the DNA TGTGCCAGCCAGCCTGGGGGGTGGGACTATTCACCCCTCCACTTT.

V usage is TRBV14 and J usage is TRBJ2-1; TRBD2 matches at 15 bases. The CDR3 consists of 16 residues. After removal of 5 bases from V and 7 bases from J, the junction contained 6 bases not matched to a gene. Per germline, CDR1 SGHDN and CDR2 FVKESK. Written as DNA, the CDR3 is TGTGCCAGCAGCTTAGGACTAGCGGGAGGGGCTAATGAGCAGTTCTTC. Its protein is CASSLGLAGGANEQFF. The entire variable domain, with the rest obtained from reference TRBV14 and TRBJ2-1, is as follows: EAGVTQFPSHSVIEKGQTVTLRCDPISGHDNLYWYRRVMGKEIKFLLHFVKESKQDESGMPNNRFLAERTGGTYSTLKVQPAELEDSGVYFCASSLGLAGGANEQFFGPGTRLTVL.

V gene TRBV6-4 combines with J gene TRBJ2-2; a weak D match, TRBD1 (5 bases). Germline values: CDR1 MRHNA, CDR2 SNTAGT. CDR3 length: 13 residues. V was cut by 2 bases and J by 4 bases, with 5 bases left in between. The CDR3 is CASSDRGTGELFF. As DNA, the CDR3 is TGTGCCAGCAGTGACAGGGGCACCGGGGAGCTGTTTTTT.

The chain uses TRBV7-2 and TRBJ2-1; D possibly matches TRBD1 or TRBD2 (5 bases each). This CDR3 contains 19 residues. V dropped 5 bases and J dropped 6 bases, with 29 bases sitting between them. In germline, CDR1 is SGHTA, CDR2 FQGNSA. Here the CDR3 DNA reads TGTGCCAGCAGCGAGCCCCAGCTTAGGATGGGGGAGAGAAGCAATGAGCAGTTCTTC. Translated, it gives CASSEPQLRMGERSNEQFF.

This chain joins TRBV6-2 or TRBV6-3 and TRBJ2-1; 7 bases match TRBD1. The CDR3 is 19 residues long. CDR1 is MNHEY, CDR2 SVGEGT, per germline. Germline trimming cut 2 bases from V and 2 bases from J; bases unmatched to any gene: 15. CDR3 in DNA: TGTGCCAGCAGTTACCCTAGGGACAGTCATCGAAATACCTACAATGAGCAGTTCTTC. It codes for CASSYPRDSHRNTYNEQFF.

V usage is TRBV27 and J usage is TRBJ1-2; tentatively, D is TRBD1 (5 bases). V was pared by 4 bases and J by 8 bases, with 14 bases between. The CDR3 is 13 residues long. Germline CDR1 is MNHEY and CDR2 is SMNVEV (reference sequence). The CDR3 region is CASSSPDRGGYTF. The CDR3 coding sequence is TGTGCCAGCAGTTCACCGGATCGGGGGGGCTACACCTTC.

The rearrangement uses TRBV7-2 and TRBJ2-3; D gene ambiguous. V lost 5 bases and J lost 3, with 6 bases in between. Per the germline V gene, CDR1 is SGHTA and CDR2 is FQGNSA. CDR3 length: 12 amino acids. As DNA, the CDR3 is TGTGCCAGCAGCGCTTCGACAGATACGCAGTATTTT. This translates into CASSASTDTQYF.

This sequence joins TRBV7-9 and TRBJ1-2; maybe TRBD1 (6 bases). Trimming stripped 5 bases from V and 3 bases from J, with 16 bases between. CDR1 and CDR2 (germline): SEHNR, FQNEAQ (reference sequence). The length of the CDR3 is 15 residues. CDR3 residues: CASSLMDSTYYGYTF. The CDR3 nucleotides read TGTGCCAGCAGCCTAATGGACAGTACCTACTATGGCTACACCTTC.

The chain uses TRBV28 and TRBJ1-2, with 10 bases that match TRBD1. The J segment lost 8 bases and the V segment lost 1 base, leaving 7 bases of the junction unmatched. The CDR3 has 15 amino acids. Germline CDR1 is MDHEN and CDR2 is SYDVKM. CDR3 protein: CASSLLRQGAGGYTF. The CDR3 DNA sequence: TGTGCCAGCAGTTTATTGCGACAGGGGGCAGGGGGCTACACCTTC.

The chain carries TRBV10-3 and TRBJ1-1, with no clear D. Trimming cost V 6 bases and J 0 bases, with 11 bases left between them. The CDR3 contains 14 residues. The germline V gene has CDR1 ENHRY and CDR2 SYGVKD. CDR3 nucleotide sequence: TGTGCCATCAGCCTACAGACGATGAACACTGAAGCTTTCTTT. Residues: CAISLQTMNTEAFF.

The chain recombines TRBV5-1 with TRBJ1-1, with 11 nucleotides matching TRBD1. The CDR3 totals 15 residues. From germline, CDR1 is SGHRS and CDR2 YFSETQ. Trimming cost V 3 bases and J 6 bases; bases outside gene matches: 7. The CDR3 nucleotides read TGCGCCAGCAGCTCGGGGCCGGACAGGGGGCCTGAAGCTTTCTTT. It codes for CASSSGPDRGPEAFF.

This rearrangement joins TRBV28 to TRBJ1-5; unclear D gene. CDR1 is MDHEN, CDR2 SYDVKM, per germline. Trimming shortened V by 7 bases and J by 2 bases, and 9 bases separated the two germline ends. This CDR3 has 13 residues. The CDR3 protein is CASMVRGNQPQHF. CDR3 coding DNA: TGTGCCAGCATGGTTCGTGGCAATCAGCCCCAGCATTTT.

The CDR3 DNA reads as TGCGCCAGCAGCGGACAGTACTACGAGCAGTACTTC. Protein product: CASSGQYYEQYF. The chain employs TRBV10-2 and TRBJ2-7; D is possibly TRBD1 (6 bases). Germline CDR1 is WSHSY and CDR2 is SAAADI. V lost 6 bases to trimming and J lost 3 bases, with 9 bases between them. The length of the CDR3 is 12 residues.

The rearrangement uses TRBV5-4 and TRBJ1-5, with D hard to call. The CDR3 extends over 12 amino acids. V was shortened by 1 base and J by 3 bases, with 2 bases between the two germline ends. Germline loops: CDR1 SGHNT, CDR2 YYREEE (reference sequence). CDR3 coding DNA: TGTGCCAGCAGCTTGAACAATCAGCCCCAGCATTTT. Protein: CASSLNNQPQHF.

The CDR3 spells CASSYNDRRNEKLFF. CDR3 in DNA: TGTGCCAGCAGTTACAACGACAGGCGTAATGAAAAACTGTTTTTT. The chain carries TRBV6-5 and TRBJ1-4; D perhaps matches TRBD1 (6 bases). V was cut by 2 bases and J by 4 bases, with 11 bases left in between. The CDR3 contains 15 residues. The germline V gene encodes CDR1 MNHEY and CDR2 SVGAGI.

The chain couples TRBV5-1 to TRBJ1-3; D call uncertain. The germline V and J ends were trimmed by 2 bases and 4 bases, with 4 bases remaining between them. CDR3 size: 12 residues. CDR1 is SGHRS and CDR2 is YFSETQ in the germline V gene. CDR3 in DNA: TGCGCCAGCAGCTTACGGGGAAACACCATATATTTT. It translates to CASSLRGNTIYF. The full variable domain, its missing parts supplied by reference TRBV5-1 and TRBJ1-3, is KAGVTQTPRYLIKTRGQQVTLSCSPISGHRSVSWYQQTPGQGLQFLFEYFSETQRNKGNFPGRFSGRQFSNSRSEMNVSTLELGDSALYLCASSLRGNTIYFGEGSWLTVV.

The J gene is TRBJ1-1, the V gene TRBV2; no definite D call. Germline V gene sequence: CDR1 SNHLY, CDR2 FYNNEI. Trimming pared 6 bases from V and 4 bases from J, leaving 12 bases between. The CDR3 length is 13 residues. The CDR3 DNA reads as TGTGCCAGCAGACCCGAGTCGGTCACTGAAGCTTTCTTT. Protein sequence: CASRPESVTEAFF.